These T cell receptor beta chains were read from a single sample in a study of cytomegalovirus exposure and HLA in healthy donors. TCRdb's copy holds only in-frame clones and misses some; the assay was immunoSEQ multiplex PCR. The sample has over 60,000 clones, about 95% seen once. Sequenced sample: PBMCs. The source of these receptors is a man younger than 35 in good health and CMV-seronegative. Each CDR3 is given with its conserved first and last residue. D genes are given only for firm matches. Clone size is not always given. Where it is, it says once, few, many or a class for expanded clones.

D: TRBD2
V: TRBV11-2
J: TRBJ2-3
size: -
CDR3: CASSGGDAGGLGDTQYF
DNA: TGTGCCAGCAGCGGGGGGGACGCCGGTGGCCTGGGAGATACGCAGTATTTT

D: -
V: TRBV13
J: TRBJ2-7
size: -
CDR3: CACHGTSVPYEQYF
DNA: TGTGCCTGTCACGGGACTTCTGTCCCCTACGAGCAGTACTTC

D: -
V: TRBV19
J: TRBJ1-2
size: -
CDR3: CASNFPKQGYGYTF
DNA: TGTGCCAGTAATTTCCCTAAACAGGGATATGGCTACACCTTC

D: TRBD1
V: TRBV7-9
J: TRBJ2-5
size: -
CDR3: CASSLGTGGRETQYF
DNA: TGTGCCAGCAGCTTAGGGACAGGGGGTCGAGAGACCCAGTACTTC

D: -
V: TRBV7-6
J: TRBJ1-2
size: -
CDR3: CASSPLQGSYGYTF
DNA: TGTGCCAGCAGCCCTCTCCAGGGTTCCTATGGCTACACCTTC

D: -
V: TRBV27
J: TRBJ1-1
size: -
CDR3: CASSQRLLDTEAFF
DNA: TGTGCCAGCAGTCAACGGTTATTGGACACTGAAGCTTTCTTT

D: TRBD2
V: TRBV6-1
J: TRBJ2-1
size: -
CDR3: CASSEEGLAVYEQFF
DNA: TGTGCCAGCAGTGAAGAGGGGCTAGCGGTCTATGAGCAGTTCTTC

D: TRBD1
V: TRBV6-6
J: TRBJ1-2
size: -
CDR3: CASSYSIRTGDGYTF
DNA: TGTGCCAGCAGTTACTCAATCAGGACAGGGGATGGCTACACCTTC

D: TRBD1
V: TRBV27
J: TRBJ2-7
size: -
CDR3: CASRPGQAYEQYF
DNA: TGTGCCAGCAGACCCGGACAGGCCTACGAGCAGTACTTC

D: -
V: TRBV20-1
J: TRBJ2-5
size: -
CDR3: CSASLGETQYF
DNA: TGCAGTGCTAGCCTCGGGGAGACCCAGTACTTC

D: TRBD1
V: TRBV4-1
J: TRBJ2-4
size: -
CDR3: CASSQGPGQLLNIQYF
DNA: TGCGCCAGCAGCCAAGGCCCGGGACAGCTTCTAAACATTCAGTACTTC

D: -
V: TRBV7-9
J: TRBJ2-7
size: -
CDR3: CASSLASGKIDEQYF
DNA: TGTGCCAGCAGCTTAGCGTCCGGGAAGATCGACGAGCAGTACTTC

D: TRBD1
V: TRBV15
J: TRBJ1-2
size: few
CDR3: CATSSYNPGTGGTIYGYTF
DNA: TGTGCCACCAGCAGTTATAATCCAGGGACAGGGGGGACTATCTATGGCTACACCTTC

D: TRBD1
V: TRBV2
J: TRBJ2-1
size: -
CDR3: CASSEGDRAYNEQFF
DNA: TGTGCCAGCAGTGAAGGGGACAGGGCCTACAATGAGCAGTTCTTC

D: -
V: TRBV6-6
J: TRBJ1-1
size: once
CDR3: CASFPLGASNTEAFF
DNA: TGTGCCAGCTTCCCCCTGGGCGCATCGAACACTGAAGCTTTCTTT

D: -
V: TRBV6-1
J: TRBJ1-2
size: -
CDR3: CASRGQIYGYTF
DNA: TGTGCCAGCAGAGGACAGATCTATGGCTACACCTTC

D: -
V: TRBV2
J: TRBJ1-4
size: -
CDR3: CASSEGQGTRELFF
DNA: TGTGCCAGCAGTGAAGGGCAGGGGACGAGAGAACTGTTTTTT

D: -
V: TRBV4-3
J: TRBJ2-6
size: -
CDR3: CASSQFGNRAAGANVLTF
DNA: TGCGCCAGCAGCCAATTTGGGAACAGGGCTGCTGGGGCCAACGTCCTGACTTTC

D: -
V: TRBV30
J: TRBJ1-3
size: -
CDR3: CAWSFTGGNTIYF
DNA: TGTGCCTGGAGTTTTACGGGGGGAAACACCATATATTTT

D: -
V: TRBV7-9
J: TRBJ2-1
size: -
CDR3: CASSLGVVDEQFF
DNA: TGTGCCAGCAGCTTAGGAGTGGTCGATGAGCAGTTCTTC

D: TRBD1
V: TRBV7-7
J: TRBJ1-1
size: -
CDR3: CASSLSPGGEAFF
DNA: TGTGCTAGCAGCTTATCCCCAGGGGGTGAAGCTTTCTTT

D: TRBD1
V: TRBV5-1
J: TRBJ1-4
size: -
CDR3: CASSLAGGAGYEKLFF
DNA: TGCGCCAGCAGCTTGGCAGGGGGCGCCGGTTATGAAAAACTGTTTTTT

D: -
V: TRBV7-9
J: TRBJ2-3
size: -
CDR3: CASRQASTDTQYF
DNA: TGTGCCAGCCGACAGGCGAGCACAGATACGCAGTATTTT

D: -
V: TRBV9
J: TRBJ1-5
size: -
CDR3: CASSLDSYSNQPQHF
DNA: TGTGCCAGCAGCCTCGACAGTTATAGCAATCAGCCCCAGCATTTT

D: -
V: TRBV19
J: TRBJ1-2
size: -
CDR3: CASSYRNSNYGYTF
DNA: TGTGCCAGTAGTTACCGAAACTCTAACTATGGCTACACCTTC

D: -
V: TRBV28
J: TRBJ1-4
size: -
CDR3: CASSLSTGIEKLFF
DNA: TGTGCCAGCAGTTTATCCACAGGGATTGAAAAACTGTTTTTT

D: -
V: TRBV15
J: TRBJ2-3
size: -
CDR3: CATSGTYTDTQYF
DNA: TGTGCCACCAGCGGGACATACACAGATACGCAGTATTTT

D: -
V: TRBV25-1
J: TRBJ1-1
size: few
CDR3: CASSAQGRNTEAFF
DNA: TGTGCCAGCAGTGCACAGGGACGCAACACTGAAGCTTTCTTT

D: -
V: TRBV11-2
J: TRBJ1-2
size: -
CDR3: CASSLDEGTLYGYTF
DNA: TGTGCCAGCAGCTTAGATGAGGGGACTCTATATGGCTACACCTTC

D: -
V: TRBV7-7
J: TRBJ2-7
size: -
CDR3: CASSPSILYEQYF
DNA: TGTGCCAGCAGCCCTTCCATACTTTACGAGCAGTACTTC

D: -
V: TRBV7-9
J: TRBJ1-2
size: -
CDR3: CASSFAGDLSGYTF
DNA: TGTGCCAGCAGCTTCGCAGGGGACCTCTCTGGCTACACCTTC

D: -
V: TRBV7-9
J: TRBJ2-1
size: -
CDR3: CASSFAQGEQFF
DNA: TGTGCCAGCAGCTTCGCCCAGGGGGAGCAGTTCTTC

D: -
V: TRBV30
J: TRBJ1-2
size: few
CDR3: CALPGDYGYTF
DNA: TGTGCCCTCCCCGGAGACTATGGCTACACCTTC

D: -
V: TRBV11-1
J: TRBJ1-1
size: -
CDR3: CASSLSWGENTEAFF
DNA: TGTGCCAGCAGCTTATCGTGGGGGGAGAACACTGAAGCTTTCTTT

D: TRBD1
V: TRBV28
J: TRBJ2-2
size: -
CDR3: CASSTTGGTGELFF
DNA: TGTGCCAGCAGCACGACAGGGGGGACCGGGGAGCTGTTTTTT

D: TRBD1
V: TRBV9
J: TRBJ1-1
size: once
CDR3: CASSVEGQGYSEAFF
DNA: TGTGCCAGCAGCGTAGAGGGACAGGGGTATTCTGAAGCTTTCTTT

D: -
V: TRBV4-1
J: TRBJ1-3
size: -
CDR3: CASSAVVPPSSGNTIYF
DNA: TGCGCCAGCAGCGCCGTAGTACCGCCGAGCTCTGGAAACACCATATATTTT

D: TRBD1
V: TRBV11-3
J: TRBJ2-2
size: -
CDR3: CASSLSRGIRANTGELFF
DNA: TGTGCCAGCAGCCTCTCCAGGGGGATCCGAGCGAACACCGGGGAGCTGTTTTTT

D: TRBD1
V: TRBV5-6
J: TRBJ1-2
size: -
CDR3: CASSLAGQGTQYGYTF
DNA: TGTGCCAGCAGCTTGGCCGGACAGGGGACCCAATATGGCTACACCTTC

D: -
V: TRBV10-2
J: TRBJ1-3
size: -
CDR3: CASRDRDMGTGNTIYF
DNA: TGCGCCAGCAGGGACCGGGACATGGGAACTGGAAACACCATATATTTT

D: TRBD2
V: TRBV13
J: TRBJ2-2
size: -
CDR3: CASSERGALTGELFF
DNA: TGTGCCAGCAGTGAGCGGGGGGCCCTCACCGGGGAGCTGTTTTTT

D: TRBD1
V: TRBV18
J: TRBJ2-3
size: -
CDR3: CASSPRTGPQYF
DNA: TGTGCCAGCTCACCCAGGACAGGACCCCAGTATTTT

D: TRBD1
V: TRBV5-4
J: TRBJ2-7
size: -
CDR3: CASSLRDRVNEQYF
DNA: TGTGCCAGCAGCCTGCGGGACAGGGTTAACGAGCAGTACTTC

D: TRBD1
V: TRBV7-8
J: TRBJ1-2
size: -
CDR3: CASSLKTGGDYGYTF
DNA: TGTGCCAGCAGCTTAAAGACAGGGGGGGACTATGGCTACACCTTC

D: -
V: TRBV13
J: TRBJ1-1
size: -
CDR3: CASSSGIGTEAFF
DNA: TGTGCCAGCAGCTCCGGGATTGGCACTGAAGCTTTCTTT

D: TRBD2
V: TRBV27
J: TRBJ2-5
size: -
CDR3: CASSWRGGRETQYF
DNA: TGTGCCAGCAGTTGGCGGGGGGGCCGGGAGACCCAGTACTTC

D: TRBD1
V: TRBV6-1
J: TRBJ2-2
size: -
CDR3: CASSEVGTGGFGELFF
DNA: TGTGCCAGCAGTGAAGTTGGGACAGGGGGCTTCGGGGAGCTGTTTTTT